A selection of T cell receptor beta chains follows, all from one sample in a study of blood T cell repertoires in COVID-19. The protocol was immunoSEQ multiplex PCR, while the TCRdb copy is restricted to in-frame clones and leaves out a portion. Found here are tens of thousands of clones, about 81% of them singletons; the top ten hold 12%. The sample consisted of peripheral blood. The receptor set was obtained from a human donor in a cohort sampled during active COVID-19. CDR3s include the opening cysteine and the closing phenylalanine or tryptophan. Fields, in order: clone size, D gene, J gene, V gene, CDR3 protein, CDR3 DNA. D genes are given only for firm matches. Rows give clone size only sometimes, using once, few, many, or a class for an expanded clone.

clone size: .; D gene: .; J gene: TRBJ1-6; V gene: TRBV11-2; CDR3 protein: CASNTAGRSAGIYNSPLHF; CDR3 DNA: TGTGCCAGCAACACCGCGGGACGCTCCGCAGGGATCTATAATTCACCCCTCCACTTT
clone size: .; D gene: .; J gene: TRBJ1-6; V gene: TRBV6-5; CDR3 protein: CASSYSSGSNSPLHF; CDR3 DNA: TGTGCCAGCAGTTACTCGAGCGGATCGAATTCACCCCTCCACTTT
clone size: .; D gene: TRBD1; J gene: TRBJ2-7; V gene: TRBV18; CDR3 protein: CASSRGQGVPDEQYF; CDR3 DNA: TGTGCCAGCTCTCGCGGACAGGGCGTACCGGACGAGCAGTACTTC
clone size: .; D gene: .; J gene: TRBJ2-3; V gene: TRBV7-2; CDR3 protein: CASSPTQGVTDTQYF; CDR3 DNA: TGTGCCAGCAGCCCCACGCAGGGTGTAACAGATACGCAGTATTTT
clone size: .; D gene: TRBD1; J gene: TRBJ1-1; V gene: TRBV6-2/TRBV6-3; CDR3 protein: CASSDRGRGQVTEAFF; CDR3 DNA: TGTGCCAGCAGCGACAGGGGGCGCGGTCAGGTCACTGAAGCTTTCTTT
clone size: .; D gene: .; J gene: TRBJ1-6; V gene: TRBV19; CDR3 protein: CASSAAENYNSPLHF; CDR3 DNA: TGTGCCAGTAGTGCGGCGGAGAACTATAATTCACCCCTCCACTTT
clone size: .; D gene: .; J gene: TRBJ1-1; V gene: TRBV7-9; CDR3 protein: CASSLGQGPTEAFF; CDR3 DNA: TGTGCCAGCAGCCTTGGGCAGGGCCCCACTGAAGCTTTCTTT
clone size: .; D gene: TRBD2; J gene: TRBJ2-1; V gene: TRBV2; CDR3 protein: CASIGRGSSYNEQFF; CDR3 DNA: TGTGCCAGCATAGGGCGGGGGAGCTCCTACAATGAGCAGTTCTTC
clone size: .; D gene: .; J gene: TRBJ1-1; V gene: TRBV7-9; CDR3 protein: CASSLREGRATEAFF; CDR3 DNA: TGTGCCAGCAGCCTGAGGGAAGGACGGGCCACTGAAGCTTTCTTT
clone size: .; D gene: .; J gene: TRBJ1-1; V gene: TRBV6-5; CDR3 protein: CASIPGLPRYTEAFF; CDR3 DNA: TGTGCCAGCATTCCGGGACTCCCAAGGTACACTGAAGCTTTCTTT
clone size: .; D gene: TRBD1; J gene: TRBJ2-5; V gene: TRBV15; CDR3 protein: CATSRGLQGSETQYF; CDR3 DNA: TGTGCCACCAGCAGAGGCTTACAGGGGTCAGAGACCCAGTACTTC
clone size: .; D gene: TRBD2; J gene: TRBJ2-2; V gene: TRBV13; CDR3 protein: CASSLGLGELFF; CDR3 DNA: TGTGCCAGCAGCTTGGGACTAGGGGAGCTGTTTTTT
clone size: .; D gene: TRBD1; J gene: TRBJ1-6; V gene: TRBV7-2; CDR3 protein: CASSLDRGYSPLHF; CDR3 DNA: TGTGCCAGCTCCCTGGACAGGGGCTATTCACCCCTCCACTTT
clone size: .; D gene: .; J gene: TRBJ1-5; V gene: TRBV28; CDR3 protein: CASSYGQRNQPQHF; CDR3 DNA: TGTGCCAGCAGTTACGGACAGCGGAATCAGCCCCAGCATTTT
clone size: .; D gene: TRBD1; J gene: TRBJ2-7; V gene: TRBV6-2/TRBV6-3; CDR3 protein: CASSYARQGAYEQYF; CDR3 DNA: TGTGCCAGCAGTTACGCCAGACAGGGGGCCTACGAGCAGTACTTC
clone size: few; D gene: .; J gene: TRBJ1-5; V gene: TRBV19; CDR3 protein: CASRRDQGLSPQHF; CDR3 DNA: TGTGCCAGTAGACGCGACCAAGGACTGAGTCCCCAGCATTTT
clone size: .; D gene: TRBD1; J gene: TRBJ2-5; V gene: TRBV6-4; CDR3 protein: CASSSEGGQGQETQYF; CDR3 DNA: TGTGCCAGCAGTTCGGAGGGTGGACAGGGGCAAGAGACCCAGTACTTC
clone size: once; D gene: TRBD2; J gene: TRBJ2-1; V gene: TRBV7-9; CDR3 protein: CASSPSGGSSYNEQFF; CDR3 DNA: TGTGCCAGCAGCCCCTCGGGGGGAAGCTCCTACAATGAGCAGTTCTTC
clone size: .; D gene: .; J gene: TRBJ2-1; V gene: TRBV9; CDR3 protein: CASGAYNEQFF; CDR3 DNA: TGTGCCAGCGGAGCATACAATGAGCAGTTCTTC
clone size: .; D gene: .; J gene: TRBJ2-5; V gene: TRBV28; CDR3 protein: CASSLYSQETQYF; CDR3 DNA: TGTGCCAGCAGTTTATACAGCCAAGAGACCCAGTACTTC
clone size: .; D gene: .; J gene: TRBJ2-3; V gene: TRBV2; CDR3 protein: CASSDGVSTDTQYF; CDR3 DNA: TGTGCCAGCAGTGACGGGGTCAGCACAGATACGCAGTATTTT
clone size: once; D gene: .; J gene: TRBJ2-7; V gene: TRBV14; CDR3 protein: CASSQEPRDPPYEQYF; CDR3 DNA: TGTGCCAGCAGCCAAGAGCCCAGGGATCCCCCCTACGAGCAGTACTTC
clone size: .; D gene: TRBD1; J gene: TRBJ1-1; V gene: TRBV19; CDR3 protein: CASSIGATGYAEAFF; CDR3 DNA: TGTGCCAGTAGTATAGGGGCGACAGGGTACGCTGAAGCTTTCTTT
clone size: .; D gene: TRBD2; J gene: TRBJ2-7; V gene: TRBV27; CDR3 protein: CASSLSGGALEQYF; CDR3 DNA: TGTGCCAGCAGTTTAAGCGGGGGGGCCCTCGAGCAGTACTTC
clone size: .; D gene: TRBD1; J gene: TRBJ2-2; V gene: TRBV5-6; CDR3 protein: CASSFRSKGAAGELFF; CDR3 DNA: TGTGCCAGCAGCTTTAGGAGCAAGGGGGCGGCCGGGGAGCTGTTTTTT
clone size: .; D gene: TRBD1; J gene: TRBJ2-7; V gene: TRBV11-2; CDR3 protein: CASSLRGGTGRYEQYF; CDR3 DNA: TGTGCCAGCAGCTTGAGGGGCGGGACAGGCCGCTACGAGCAGTACTTC
clone size: few; D gene: TRBD2; J gene: TRBJ2-1; V gene: TRBV30; CDR3 protein: CAWSLSGVEQFF; CDR3 DNA: TGTGCCTGGAGTCTTAGCGGGGTGGAGCAGTTCTTC
clone size: .; D gene: .; J gene: TRBJ1-2; V gene: TRBV5-6; CDR3 protein: CASSLGQGKYGYTF; CDR3 DNA: TGTGCCAGCAGCTTGGGGCAGGGGAAATATGGCTACACCTTC
clone size: .; D gene: .; J gene: TRBJ1-4; V gene: TRBV7-8; CDR3 protein: CASSYQRWEKLFF; CDR3 DNA: TGTGCCAGCAGCTATCAACGGTGGGAAAAACTGTTTTTT
clone size: .; D gene: TRBD2; J gene: TRBJ2-7; V gene: TRBV30; CDR3 protein: CACQALAASSYEQYF; CDR3 DNA: TGTGCCTGCCAAGCCCTAGCGGCAAGCTCCTACGAGCAGTACTTC
clone size: .; D gene: .; J gene: TRBJ1-1; V gene: TRBV4-1; CDR3 protein: CASSQEAREDTEAFF; CDR3 DNA: TGCGCCAGCAGCCAAGAGGCCAGGGAGGACACTGAAGCTTTCTTT